This TCR beta chain was observed in a study of cytomegalovirus exposure and HLA in healthy donors. Regarding the study as a whole: Productive rates of about 87% or about 30% were seen for most TCR beta V segments in an earlier analysis.

This CDR3 contains 15 residues. The germline V gene has CDR1 SGHAT and CDR2 FQNNGV. V was clipped by 5 bases and J by 6 bases, with 20 bases between them. The primer mix had 60 Vbeta and 13 Jbeta primers. Repertoires were generated with immunoSEQ multiplex PCR, while TCRdb's copy carries only in-frame clones and drops some. The sample has some 200,000 clones, roughly 77% seen once; the top ten hold around 0.38%. As regards this clone: Its target is unknown.

The rearrangement uses TRBV11-2 and TRBJ2-7; tentatively, D is TRBD2 (5 bases). Sequenced material: PBMCs. The source is a male donor in good health and CMV-seropositive. The CDR3 loop is CASSPMPSPEAEQYF. CDR3 in DNA: TGTGCCAGCAGCCCGATGCCCAGCCCGGAGGCCGAGCAGTACTTC.